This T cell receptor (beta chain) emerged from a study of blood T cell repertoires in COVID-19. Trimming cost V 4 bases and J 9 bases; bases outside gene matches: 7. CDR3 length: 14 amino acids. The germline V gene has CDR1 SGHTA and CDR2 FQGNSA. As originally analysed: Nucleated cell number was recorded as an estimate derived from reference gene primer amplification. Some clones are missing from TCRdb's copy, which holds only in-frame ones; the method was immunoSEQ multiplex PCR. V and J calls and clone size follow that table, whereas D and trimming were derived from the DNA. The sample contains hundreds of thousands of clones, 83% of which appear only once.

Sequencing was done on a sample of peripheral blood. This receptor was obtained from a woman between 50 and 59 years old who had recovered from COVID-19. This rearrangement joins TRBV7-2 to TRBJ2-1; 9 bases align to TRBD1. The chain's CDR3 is CASSSDRGYSEQFF. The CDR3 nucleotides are TGTGCCAGCAGCTCCGACAGGGGGTATAGTGAGCAGTTCTTC.